A selection of T cell receptor beta chains follows, all from one sample in a study of blood T cell repertoires in COVID-19. The data were produced by immunoSEQ multiplex PCR, yet TCRdb's version contains in-frame clones alone and is incomplete. In the table there are 200,000 to 300,000 clones, around four fifths of which are singletons. What was sequenced was peripheral blood. These TCRs come from a man in his fifties or sixties with acute or convalescent COVID-19. CDR3s include the opening cysteine and the closing phenylalanine or tryptophan. Each record gives: V gene, D gene, clone size, J gene, CDR3 protein, CDR3 DNA. The D gene is left open where the match is weak. Not all rows give a size; the values are once, few, many and, for expanded clones, a class.

TRBV4-1,-,-,TRBJ1-4,CASSLRGLSDEKLFF,TGCGCCAGCAGCCTCCGAGGGTTATCCGATGAAAAACTGTTTTTT
TRBV6-6,TRBD2,-,TRBJ2-1,CASRLSGGAVNEQFF,TGTGCCAGCAGGCTTAGCGGGGGGGCCGTCAATGAGCAGTTCTTC
TRBV30,-,once,TRBJ2-7,CALSPAPGTQTYEQYF,TGTGCCCTCAGCCCCGCCCCCGGGACACAGACCTACGAGCAGTACTTC
TRBV14,-,once,TRBJ1-1,CASSPQWGGTEAFF,TGTGCCAGCAGCCCCCAGTGGGGCGGCACTGAAGCTTTCTTT
TRBV15,TRBD1,-,TRBJ1-6,CATSGDRLSPLHF,TGTGCCACCAGCGGGGACAGGCTTTCACCCCTCCACTTT
TRBV29-1,TRBD1,-,TRBJ2-4,CSVVLQGAVNIQYF,TGCAGCGTTGTATTACAGGGGGCGGTAAACATTCAGTACTTC
TRBV5-1,TRBD2,-,TRBJ2-2,CASTSGRVDAGELFF,TGCGCCAGCACGAGCGGGAGGGTCGATGCCGGGGAGCTGTTTTTT
TRBV2,TRBD1,-,TRBJ1-3,CASGGQPISGNTIYF,TGTGCCAGCGGGGGACAGCCAATTTCTGGAAACACCATATATTTT
TRBV14,TRBD2,-,TRBJ2-7,CASSQGLAGPLGEQYF,TGTGCCAGCAGCCAAGGACTAGCGGGTCCCCTCGGCGAGCAGTACTTC
TRBV6-5,-,-,TRBJ2-6,CANSYELGGANVLTF,TGTGCCAACAGTTACGAACTAGGAGGCGCCAACGTCCTGACTTTC
TRBV29-1,TRBD2,-,TRBJ2-1,CSVEGSGTSGSFEQFF,TGCAGCGTTGAAGGGTCGGGGACTAGCGGGAGTTTTGAGCAGTTCTTC
TRBV27,TRBD1,-,TRBJ2-2,CASSSRQGYNTGELFF,TGTGCCAGCAGTTCTCGACAGGGGTACAACACCGGGGAGCTGTTTTTT
TRBV27,-,-,TRBJ1-1,CASSSDWRSRNTEAFF,TGTGCCAGCAGTTCTGACTGGCGCTCTCGGAACACTGAAGCTTTCTTT
TRBV7-2,-,-,TRBJ2-1,CASSLERVGSKFF,TGTGCCAGCAGCTTAGAGAGGGTAGGGTCGAAGTTCTTC
TRBV7-9,-,-,TRBJ1-2,CASSPTGLNGYTF,TGTGCCAGCAGCCCAACAGGTCTTAATGGCTACACCTTC
TRBV2,TRBD1,-,TRBJ2-2,CASSESAGTVTGELFF,TGTGCCAGCAGTGAGTCCGCCGGGACAGTGACCGGGGAGCTGTTTTTT
TRBV28,TRBD2,-,TRBJ2-7,CASLKGTSTYEQYF,TGTGCCAGCCTGAAGGGGACTAGCACGTACGAGCAGTACTTC
TRBV21-1,-,-,TRBJ2-4,CASSQPSGLAKNIQYF,TGTGCCAGCAGCCAACCTAGCGGTCTAGCCAAAAACATTCAGTACTTC
TRBV12-3/TRBV12-4,-,-,TRBJ2-7,CASSKRWYEQYF,TGTGCCAGCAGCAAGAGGTGGTACGAGCAGTACTTC
TRBV6-6,-,-,TRBJ1-1,CASSSNFIRNTEAFF,TGTGCCAGCAGTTCCAATTTTATTAGGAACACTGAAGCTTTCTTT
TRBV13,TRBD2,-,TRBJ2-7,CASKGTSGGVHEQYF,TGTGCCAGCAAAGGGACTAGCGGGGGGGTTCACGAGCAGTACTTC
TRBV9,TRBD2,-,TRBJ2-1,CASNGGDPNEQFF,TGTGCCAGCAACGGGGGGGACCCGAATGAGCAGTTCTTC
TRBV7-9,-,-,TRBJ2-5,CASSLARGTVRVGEETQYF,TGTGCCAGCAGCTTAGCTAGGGGGACGGTCCGCGTCGGCGAAGAGACCCAGTACTTC
TRBV6-4,-,-,TRBJ2-1,CASSRSESSYNEQFF,TGTGCCAGCAGCCGTAGCGAGAGCTCCTACAATGAGCAGTTCTTC
TRBV6-2/TRBV6-3,TRBD1,few,TRBJ1-2,CASSSRGRAGYTF,TGTGCCAGCAGTTCCAGGGGGCGCGCGGGCTACACCTTC
TRBV11-2,-,-,TRBJ1-5,CASSLDRVGARNQPQHF,TGTGCCAGCAGCTTAGATCGGGTGGGGGCTAGGAATCAGCCCCAGCATTTT
TRBV12-3/TRBV12-4,TRBD1,once,TRBJ1-2,CASSLTGAYGYTF,TGTGCCAGCAGTTTAACAGGGGCCTATGGCTACACCTTC
TRBV6-6,TRBD2,once,TRBJ2-1,CASSYVAGGGEQFF,TGTGCCAGCAGTTACGTAGCGGGAGGCGGTGAGCAGTTCTTC
TRBV11-2,TRBD1,-,TRBJ1-4,CASSPGGPPNEKLFF,TGTGCCAGCAGCCCAGGGGGGCCCCCTAATGAAAAACTGTTTTTT
TRBV6-1,TRBD2,-,TRBJ2-5,CASSEKIIAGTETQYF,TGTGCCAGCAGTGAAAAGATAATAGCGGGGACAGAGACCCAGTACTTC
TRBV4-2,-,-,TRBJ1-1,CASSQDRFRRAFF,TGTGCCAGCAGCCAAGATCGGTTCAGGAGGGCTTTCTTT
TRBV2,TRBD1,-,TRBJ1-1,CASSLTGGGGTEAFF,TGTGCCAGCAGTCTTACAGGGGGCGGGGGCACTGAAGCTTTCTTT